This TCR beta chain was documented in a study of blood T cell repertoires in COVID-19. Whole-study context: Spain, Italy and the United States supplied samples that represented acute and convalescent COVID-19. T cells, B-cell-depleted T cells, or PBMCs provided the cDNA or gDNA that served as material.

This clone was observed a few times. The authors' processing: Estimates of nucleated cell counts were drawn from the amplification of reference gene primers. Sequenced by immunoSEQ multiplex PCR; TCRdb stores in-frame clones only, minus some. V, J and clone size are those of that table, while D and trimming were read from the DNA. The sample yields 380,000 or so clones, around 84% seen once. Trimming at V came to 4 bases and at J to 4 bases, leaving 1 base not matched to a gene. Per the germline V gene, CDR1 is SNHLY and CDR2 is FYNNEI. This CDR3 region has 13 residues. The specimen was peripheral blood. The TCR was taken from a human donor with acute or convalescent COVID-19. The donor label of this sample is uncertain. This chain connects TRBV2 to TRBJ2-1, with 7 nucleotides matching TRBD1. The CDR3 loop is CASSGDSYNEQFF. CDR3 coding DNA: TGTGCCAGCAGTGGGGACAGTTACAATGAGCAGTTCTTC. The complete variable domain, with remaining parts taken from reference TRBV2 and TRBJ2-1, reads EPEVTQTPSHQVTQMGQEVILRCVPISNHLYFYWYRQILGQKVEFLVSFYNNEISEKSEIFDDQFSVERPDGSNFTLKIRSTKLEDSAMYFCASSGDSYNEQFFGPGTRLTVL.